These 26 T cell receptor beta chains originate from one sample sequenced in a study of lymphopenia after photon versus proton radiotherapy. Sequencing was performed with immunoSEQ multiplex PCR; in TCRdb, only in-frame clones are kept and a portion is missing. The sample lists 15,000 or so clones, over 75% occurring once. Sequenced here: peripheral blood, sampled from a patient treated with photon-based radiotherapy. Receptors were obtained from a man aged 50 to 59 with gastric cancer.

V usage is TRBV5-6 and J usage is TRBJ1-2; the D gene is possibly TRBD1 (5 bases). CDR1 SGHDT and CDR2 YYEEEE come from the germline V gene. Trimming left V 2 bases short and J 8 bases short, with 10 bases between. The CDR3 extends over 12 amino acids. The CDR3 DNA reads TGTGCCAGCAGCTTCGGGGCAGGGGGCTACACCTTC. As protein: CASSFGAGGYTF.

The chain joins TRBV5-1 to TRBJ2-5, with D unresolved. Gene TRBJ2-7 matches the end of the DNA better, so the J call may be wrong. The germline gives CDR1 SGHRS, CDR2 YFSETQ. This CDR3 has 13 amino acids. DNA for the CDR3: TGCGCCAGCAGCTTGGCTAAAAACTACGAGCAGTACTTC. It translates to CASSLAKNYEQYF.

The chain combines TRBV7-9 with TRBJ1-2; tentative D call: TRBD1 (5 bases). The CDR3 contains 11 residues. Germline values: CDR1 SEHNR, CDR2 FQNEAQ (reference sequence). Between the trimmed V and J ends, which lost 9 bases and 5 bases, there was a span of 10 bases. In DNA, the CDR3 is TGTGCCAGTGGGACGGAATATGGCTACACCTTC. Translating gives CASGTEYGYTF.

The rearrangement links TRBV28 to TRBJ1-2; TRBD1 might be the D (6 bases). The V end was cut by 5 bases, the J end by 5 bases, with 15 bases between. This CDR3 is 14 amino acids long. CDR1 MDHEN and CDR2 SYDVKM come from the germline V gene. The CDR3 protein is CASSPVDRRYGYTF. CDR3 DNA sequence: TGTGCCAGCAGTCCCGTAGACAGGCGATATGGCTACACCTTC.

This rearrangement joins TRBV6-4 to TRBJ1-4; D might be TRBD1 (5 bases). The germline CDR1 and CDR2 sequences are MRHNA and SNTAGT. The germline V and J ends were trimmed by 11 bases and 0 bases, with 10 bases remaining between them. The CDR3 is 13 amino acids. For the CDR3, the DNA is TGTGCCGCCCGAGGGGCAACTAATGAAAAACTGTTTTTT. Residues: CAARGATNEKLFF.

The CDR3 region has the DNA TGTGCCAGCAGCTCTAGGATTCCTAACTATGGCTACACCTTC. Protein sequence: CASSSRIPNYGYTF. The chain carries TRBV11-2 and TRBJ1-2; no clear D. V lost 4 bases to trimming and J lost 0 bases, with 9 bases between them. The CDR3 contains 14 residues. CDR1 and CDR2 from the germline V gene are SGHAT and FQNNGV. Together with reference TRBV11-2 and TRBJ1-2, the CDR3 gives the full variable domain: EAGVAQSPRYKIIEKRQSVAFWCNPISGHATLYWYQQILGQGPKLLIQFQNNGVVDDSQLPKDRFSAERLKGVDSTLKIQPAKLEDSAVYLCASSSRIPNYGYTFGSGTRLTVV.

V gene TRBV7-9 combines with J gene TRBJ2-2; 9 bases agree with TRBD2. This CDR3 spans 15 amino acids. The ends lost 6 bases at V and 5 bases at J; junction bases unmatched: 7. Per germline, CDR1 SEHNR and CDR2 FQNEAQ (reference sequence). The CDR3 spells CASRTGTSPTGELFF. CDR3 DNA: TGTGCCAGCAGAACCGGGACTAGCCCGACCGGGGAGCTGTTTTTT.

The chain uses TRBV6-1 and TRBJ2-2; 8 nucleotides match TRBD1. V trimming: 7 bases; J trimming: 5 bases; junction bases outside the gene matches: 9. The CDR3 length is 15 residues. Looked up from germline, CDR1 is MNHNS and CDR2 is SASEGT. In DNA form, the CDR3 reads TGTGCCAGCAAGGTATTGGGGACAGGTACCGGGGAGCTGTTTTTT. It translates to CASKVLGTGTGELFF.

The genes are TRBV6-5 and TRBJ2-5; 7 bases fit TRBD2. This CDR3 spans 15 amino acids. Germline V gene data show CDR1 as MNHEY and CDR2 as SVGAGI. Unmatched junction bases numbered 8, after V lost 7 bases and J lost 0 bases. The CDR3 DNA is TGTGCCAGCACCCACGGGAGGACCTACCAAGAGACCCAGTACTTC. This sequence encodes CASTHGRTYQETQYF.

The chain carries TRBV12-1 and TRBJ1-2; the table gives TRBD1 as D, unverified against the DNA. TRBV12-1 corresponds to a pseudogene. CDR3 length: 13 residues. CDR3 amino acids: CASSFRTGRGYTF. The CDR3 DNA follows: TGTGCCAGCAGCTTCAGGACAGGGCGCGGCTACACCTTC.

The chain carries TRBV5-1 and TRBJ1-2; D remains unclear. Germline V CDR1 and CDR2: SGHRS, YFSETQ. The CDR3 consists of 13 residues. Trimming stripped 3 bases from V and 6 bases from J, with 12 bases between. CDR3 DNA: TGCGCCAGCAGCTACGAGGGTCGAGATGGCTACACCTTC. Translation gives CASSYEGRDGYTF.

The chain has TRBV4-3 and TRBJ1-5; D uncertain. The V end was cut by 1 base, the J end by 2 bases, with 9 bases between. The germline gives CDR1 LGHNA, CDR2 YSLEER. The CDR3 totals 15 residues. In nucleotides, the CDR3 is TGCGCCAGCAGCCAAGGAGCGGACGGCAATCAGCCCCAGCATTTT. This codes for CASSQGADGNQPQHF.

V and J are TRBV7-3 and TRBJ2-2; maybe TRBD2 (6 bases). The CDR3 extends over 14 amino acids. Trimming left V 5 bases short and J 5 bases short, with 12 bases between. The germline V gene encodes CDR1 SGHTA and CDR2 FQGTGA. CDR3 loop: CASSPQAGTGELFF. In nucleotides, the CDR3 is TGTGCCAGCAGCCCCCAGGCGGGAACCGGGGAGCTGTTTTTT.

This chain joins TRBV2 and TRBJ2-7; D is perhaps TRBD1 (6 bases). The CDR3 is 14 residues long. Trimming left V 2 bases short and J 3 bases short, with 11 bases between. Germline CDR1 reads SNHLY; CDR2 reads FYNNEI. The CDR3 region has the DNA TGTGCCAGCAGTGAATTTTCAGGGGACTACGAGCAGTACTTC. Its protein product is CASSEFSGDYEQYF.

The sample holds a few counts of this clone. The V gene is TRBV27, the J gene TRBJ1-5; D might be TRBD1 (6 bases). The V end lost 5 bases, the J end lost 2 bases, and 10 bases lay between the germline ends. Germline assignment: CDR1 MNHEY and CDR2 SMNVEV (reference sequence). CDR3 length: 14 residues. The CDR3 DNA reads TGTGCCAGCAGTATCTACAGGGGCAATCAGCCCCAGCATTTT. This encodes CASSIYRGNQPQHF.

The chain is built from TRBV10-3 and TRBJ2-3; D might be TRBD2 (5 bases). Germline values: CDR1 ENHRY, CDR2 SYGVKD. Trimming stripped 0 bases from V and 0 bases from J, with 10 bases between. CDR3 length: 16 amino acids. The CDR3: CAISESLAPSTDTQYF. The CDR3 nucleotides read TGTGCCATCAGTGAGTCGCTAGCCCCTAGCACAGATACGCAGTATTTT.

The chain combines TRBV5-4 with TRBJ2-3, with D maybe TRBD1 (7 bases). V was pared by 7 bases and J by 6 bases, with 18 bases between. The CDR3 sequence is 14 residues long. Germline values: CDR1 SGHNT, CDR2 YYREEE (reference sequence). The CDR3 bases are TGTGCCAGCTCGCGGGACAGCCGAATGGATACGCAGTATTTT. It specifies CASSRDSRMDTQYF.

This clone is medium-sized within its sample. The chain recombines TRBV19 with TRBJ2-7; D gene uncertain. Germline V gives CDR1 LNHDA, CDR2 SQIVND (reference sequence). The germline V and J ends were trimmed by 3 bases and 6 bases, with 21 bases remaining between them. This CDR3 spans 16 amino acids. In DNA, the CDR3 is TGTGCCAGTAGTATCGACGGATCCGCCCTTTCCGGCGAGCAGTACTTC. This gives the protein CASSIDGSALSGEQYF.

The genes are TRBV9 and TRBJ1-2; the match to TRBD1 covers 8 bases. J was trimmed by 7 bases and V by 3 bases; bases with no gene match: 11. In germline, CDR1 is SGDLS, CDR2 YYNGEE. The CDR3 contains 15 residues. The CDR3 loop reads CASSAGQALAFGYTF. The DNA for the CDR3 is TGTGCCAGCAGCGCGGGACAGGCCCTGGCCTTTGGCTACACCTTC.

The genes are TRBV6-6 and TRBJ2-7; tentatively, D is TRBD1 (5 bases). Trimming left V 10 bases short and J 3 bases short, with 19 bases between. This CDR3 comprises 14 residues. Germline assignment: CDR1 MNHNY and CDR2 SVGAGI (reference sequence). This CDR3 reads CATSPQGSYYEQYF. In nucleotides, the CDR3 is TGTGCCACCTCCCCGCAGGGCAGTTACTACGAGCAGTACTTC.

The CDR3 nucleotides read TGTGCCAGTAGTATCGAAAGGAACACTGAAGCTTTCTTT. Its protein is CASSIERNTEAFF. The V and J genes are TRBV19 and TRBJ1-1; no clear D. This CDR3 is 13 amino acids long. V lost 3 bases and J 1 base, leaving 6 bases between the germline ends. Per germline, CDR1 LNHDA and CDR2 SQIVND (reference sequence). Full variable domain (missing parts from reference TRBV19 and TRBJ1-1): DGGITQSPKYLFRKEGQNVTLSCEQNLNHDAMYWYRQDPGQGLRLIYYSQIVNDFQKGDIAEGYSVSREKKESFPLTVTSAQKNPTAFYLCASSIERNTEAFFGQGTRLTVV.

This chain's CDR3 is CASSYSGRGSGQPQHF. CDR3 bases: TGTGCCAGCAGTTACTCTGGCAGGGGATCAGGTCAGCCCCAGCATTTT. The chain employs TRBV6-5 and TRBJ1-5; perhaps TRBD1 as D (6 bases). Trimming left V 0 bases short and J 6 bases short, with 15 bases between. The length of the CDR3 is 16 residues. From germline, CDR1 is MNHEY and CDR2 SVGAGI.

The V call is TRBV6-4, the J call TRBJ2-2; D is unclear. Germline V gene data show CDR1 as MRHNA and CDR2 as SNTAGT. The CDR3 has 14 residues. Trimming cost V 5 bases and J 2 bases, with 9 bases left between them. CDR3 region: CASSKGTNTGELFF. The CDR3 nucleotides are TGTGCCAGCAGTAAGGGAACTAACACCGGGGAGCTGTTTTTT.

The chain uses TRBV5-1 and TRBJ2-4; TRBD1 aligns across 10 bases. This CDR3 is 14 amino acids long. Germline V gene data show CDR1 as SGHRS and CDR2 as YFSETQ. Unmatched junction bases numbered 3, after V lost 4 bases and J lost 5 bases. The CDR3 reads CASSRTGGENIQYF. Here the CDR3 DNA reads TGCGCCAGCAGCCGGACAGGGGGTGAAAACATTCAGTACTTC.

This chain connects TRBV9 to TRBJ2-5; D possibly corresponds to TRBD2 (6 bases). The DNA end is more similar to TRBJ2-7, so the J call may be wrong. CDR1 and CDR2 from the germline V gene are SGDLS and YYNGEE. This CDR3 has 18 residues. Here the CDR3 DNA reads TGTGCCAGCAGCCCCGCCGCCGCGGGGAGGTTTTCCACCTACGAGCAGTACTTC. Protein: CASSPAAAGRFSTYEQYF.

A few counts support this clone. The chain combines TRBV12-5 with TRBJ1-6, with 9 bases matching TRBD1. Losses at the gene ends were 0 bases for V and 8 bases for J; bases not matched to a gene: 8. The CDR3 runs 17 residues. Germline CDR1 LGHNT, CDR2 FRNRAP. The CDR3 sequence is CASGLVLTQGADSPLHF. In DNA form, the CDR3 reads TGTGCTAGTGGTTTGGTACTAACACAGGGGGCGGATTCACCCCTCCACTTT.